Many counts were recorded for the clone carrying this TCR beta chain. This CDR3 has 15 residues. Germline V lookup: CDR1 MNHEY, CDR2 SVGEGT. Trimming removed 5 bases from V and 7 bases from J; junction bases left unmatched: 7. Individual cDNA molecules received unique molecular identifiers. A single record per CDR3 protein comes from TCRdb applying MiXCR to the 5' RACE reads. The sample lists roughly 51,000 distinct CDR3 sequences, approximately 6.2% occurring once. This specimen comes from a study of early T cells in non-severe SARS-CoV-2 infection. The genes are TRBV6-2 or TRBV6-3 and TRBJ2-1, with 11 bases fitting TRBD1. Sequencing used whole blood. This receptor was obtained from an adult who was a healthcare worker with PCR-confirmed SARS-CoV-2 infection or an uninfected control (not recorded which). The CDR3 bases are TGTGCCAGCAGTACCGGACAGGGGGCGCCGAATGAGCAGTTCTTC. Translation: CASSTGQGAPNEQFF.